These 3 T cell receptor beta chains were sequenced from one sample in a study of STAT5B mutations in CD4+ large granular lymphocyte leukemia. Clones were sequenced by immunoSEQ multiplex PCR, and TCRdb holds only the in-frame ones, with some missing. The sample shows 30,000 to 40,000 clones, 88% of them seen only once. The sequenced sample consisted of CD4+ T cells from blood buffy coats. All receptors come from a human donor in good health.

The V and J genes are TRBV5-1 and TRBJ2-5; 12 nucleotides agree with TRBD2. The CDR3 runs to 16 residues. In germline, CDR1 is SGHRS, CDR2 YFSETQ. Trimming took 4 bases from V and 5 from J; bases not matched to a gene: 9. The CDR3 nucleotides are TGCGCCAGCAGCCCACGACTAGCGGGAGATGTGGAGACCCAGTACTTC. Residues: CASSPRLAGDVETQYF.

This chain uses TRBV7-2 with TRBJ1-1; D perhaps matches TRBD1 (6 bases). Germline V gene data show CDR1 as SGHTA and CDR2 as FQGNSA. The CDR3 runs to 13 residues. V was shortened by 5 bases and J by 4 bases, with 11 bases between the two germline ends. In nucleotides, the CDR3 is TGTGCCAGCAGCCCCCAGGGGAGCACTGAAGCTTTCTTT. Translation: CASSPQGSTEAFF. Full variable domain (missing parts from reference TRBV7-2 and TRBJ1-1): GAGVSQSPSNKVTEKGKDVELRCDPISGHTALYWYRQSLGQGLEFLIYFQGNSAPDKSGLPSDRFSAERTGGSVSTLTIQRTQQEDSAVYLCASSPQGSTEAFFGQGTRLTVV.

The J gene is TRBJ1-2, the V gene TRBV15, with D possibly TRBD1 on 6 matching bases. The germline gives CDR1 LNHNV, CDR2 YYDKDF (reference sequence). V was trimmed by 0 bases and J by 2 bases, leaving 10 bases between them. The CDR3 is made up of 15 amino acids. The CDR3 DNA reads TGTGCCACCAGCAGAGATCCCGGACAGAACTATGGCTACACCTTC. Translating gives CATSRDPGQNYGYTF.